This T cell receptor beta chain was documented in a study of cytomegalovirus exposure and HLA in healthy donors. The PCR used 60 Vbeta and 13 Jbeta primers. Using immunoSEQ multiplex PCR, the repertoire was profiled, and TCRdb retains in-frame clones only, with some absent. Among 120,000 to 150,000 clones listed, under 85% were seen once. The CDR3 loop spans 11 amino acids. With 6 bases removed from V and 3 bases from J, the gap between germline ends came to 4 bases. In germline, CDR1 is MNHNY, CDR2 SVGAGI (reference sequence). Notes on the study in general: The study flagged fewer than 200 TCR beta chains as cytomegalovirus-associated. According to reports, the classifier identified cytomegalovirus status with high specificity and sensitivity. Another analysis was done later, and it associated approximately 15,000 TCR beta sequences with HLA alleles at 0.05 false discovery rate.

With respect to this clone: Its matching antigen is unknown.

Nominally healthy donors provided the samples, though records likely missed some immune exposures. This receptor was identified in a woman in her thirties or forties in good health and CMV-seropositive. The chain employs TRBV6-6 and TRBJ2-3, with D hard to call. What was sequenced was PBMCs. This CDR3 is CASSLTDTQYF. The CDR3 DNA reads TGTGCCAGCAGCTTAACAGATACGCAGTATTTT.